Given below is one TCR beta chain in context. The data were produced by immunoSEQ multiplex PCR, yet TCRdb's version contains in-frame clones alone and is incomplete. This sample yields roughly 330,000 clones, of which 70% to 90% are seen a single time; roughly a tenth belongs to the top ten. This sample is part of a study of blood T cell repertoires in COVID-19. Material for sequencing was PBMCs or T cells enriched from blood (not recorded which). This clonotype was sampled from a young woman who had recovered from COVID-19.

CDR3 in DNA: TGTGCCAGCAGCTTTACTTCAGGGTACGAGCAGTACTTC. It specifies CASSFTSGYEQYF. The chain recombines TRBV5-6 with TRBJ2-7, with D possibly being TRBD1 (5 bases). Per the germline V gene, CDR1 is SGHDT and CDR2 is YYEEEE. This CDR3 has 13 amino acids. Trimming took 2 bases from V and 4 from J, leaving 10 bases between them.